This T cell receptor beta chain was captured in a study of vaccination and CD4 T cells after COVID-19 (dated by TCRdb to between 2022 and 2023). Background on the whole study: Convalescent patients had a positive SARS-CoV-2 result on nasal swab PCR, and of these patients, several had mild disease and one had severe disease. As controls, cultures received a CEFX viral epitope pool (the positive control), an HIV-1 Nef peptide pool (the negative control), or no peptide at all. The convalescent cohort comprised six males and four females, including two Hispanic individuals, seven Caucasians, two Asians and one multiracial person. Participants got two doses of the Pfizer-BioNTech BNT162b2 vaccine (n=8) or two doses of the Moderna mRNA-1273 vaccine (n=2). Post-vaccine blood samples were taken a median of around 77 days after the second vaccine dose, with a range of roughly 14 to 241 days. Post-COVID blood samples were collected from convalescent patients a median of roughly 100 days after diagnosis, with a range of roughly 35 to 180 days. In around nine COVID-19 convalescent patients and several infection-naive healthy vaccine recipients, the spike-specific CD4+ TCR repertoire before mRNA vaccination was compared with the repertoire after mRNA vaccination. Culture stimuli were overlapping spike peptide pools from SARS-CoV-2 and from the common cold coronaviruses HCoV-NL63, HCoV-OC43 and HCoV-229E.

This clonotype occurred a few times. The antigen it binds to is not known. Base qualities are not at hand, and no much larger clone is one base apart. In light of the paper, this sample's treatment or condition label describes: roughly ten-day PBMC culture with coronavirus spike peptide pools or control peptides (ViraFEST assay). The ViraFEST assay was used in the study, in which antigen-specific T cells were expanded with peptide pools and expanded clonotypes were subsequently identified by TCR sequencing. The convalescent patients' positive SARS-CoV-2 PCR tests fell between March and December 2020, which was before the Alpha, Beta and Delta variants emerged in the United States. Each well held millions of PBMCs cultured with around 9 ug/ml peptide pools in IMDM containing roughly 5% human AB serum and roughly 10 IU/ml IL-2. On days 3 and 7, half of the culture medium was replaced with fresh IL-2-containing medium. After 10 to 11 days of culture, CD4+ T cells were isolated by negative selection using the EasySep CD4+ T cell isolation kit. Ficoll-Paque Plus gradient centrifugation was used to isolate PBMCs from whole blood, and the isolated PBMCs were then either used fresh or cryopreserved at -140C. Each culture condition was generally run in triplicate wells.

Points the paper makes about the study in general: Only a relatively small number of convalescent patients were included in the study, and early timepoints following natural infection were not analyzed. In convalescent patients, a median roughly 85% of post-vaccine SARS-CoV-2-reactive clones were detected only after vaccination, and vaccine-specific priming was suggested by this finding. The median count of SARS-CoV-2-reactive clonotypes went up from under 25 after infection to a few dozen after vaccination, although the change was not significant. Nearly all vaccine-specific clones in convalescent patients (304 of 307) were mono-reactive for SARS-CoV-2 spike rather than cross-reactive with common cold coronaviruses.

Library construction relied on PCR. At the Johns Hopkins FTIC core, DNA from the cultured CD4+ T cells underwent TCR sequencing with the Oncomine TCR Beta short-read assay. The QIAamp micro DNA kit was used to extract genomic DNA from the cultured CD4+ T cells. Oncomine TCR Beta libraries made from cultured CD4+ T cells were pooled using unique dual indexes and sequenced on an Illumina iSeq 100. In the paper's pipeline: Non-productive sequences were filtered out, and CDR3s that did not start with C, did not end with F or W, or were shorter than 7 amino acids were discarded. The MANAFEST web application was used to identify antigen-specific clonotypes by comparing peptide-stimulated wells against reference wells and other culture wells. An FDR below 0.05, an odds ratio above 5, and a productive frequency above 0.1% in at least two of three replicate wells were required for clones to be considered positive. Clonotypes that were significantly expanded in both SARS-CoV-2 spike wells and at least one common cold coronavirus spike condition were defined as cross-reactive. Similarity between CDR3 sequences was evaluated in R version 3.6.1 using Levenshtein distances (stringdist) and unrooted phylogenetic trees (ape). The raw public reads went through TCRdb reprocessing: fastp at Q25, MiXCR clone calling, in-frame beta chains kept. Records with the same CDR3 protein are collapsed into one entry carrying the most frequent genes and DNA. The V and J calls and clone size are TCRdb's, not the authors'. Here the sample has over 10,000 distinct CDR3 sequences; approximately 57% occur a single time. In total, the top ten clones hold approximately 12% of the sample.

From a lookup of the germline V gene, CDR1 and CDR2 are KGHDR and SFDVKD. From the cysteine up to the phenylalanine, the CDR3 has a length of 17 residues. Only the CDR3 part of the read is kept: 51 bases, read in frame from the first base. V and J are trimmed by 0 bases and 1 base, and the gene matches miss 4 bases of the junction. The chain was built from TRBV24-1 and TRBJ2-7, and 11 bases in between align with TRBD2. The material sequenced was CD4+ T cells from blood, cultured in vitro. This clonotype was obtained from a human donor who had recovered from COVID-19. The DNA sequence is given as TGTGCCACCAGTGATTTGCTCGGACTAGCGGGTTCCTACGAGCAGTACTTC. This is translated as CATSDLLGLAGSYEQYF.